This is a list of T cell receptor beta chains from one sample in a study of T cell changes during pregnancy in multiple sclerosis. The data were produced by immunoSEQ multiplex PCR, yet TCRdb's version contains in-frame clones alone and is incomplete. Of over 50,000 clones in the sample, about 88% were seen once. This specimen was CD4+ T cells from peripheral blood mononuclear cells, taken in the third trimester of pregnancy. The receptor source for this set is a female donor with multiple sclerosis, enrolled in a pregnancy study. Each CDR3 is given with its conserved first and last residue. Fields, in order: D gene, V gene, clone size, CDR3 length, J gene, CDR3 protein, CDR3 DNA. The D gene is left open where the match is weak. Rows may omit the clone size; those that give it use once, few, many or a size class.

>TRBD1|TRBV7-6|once|16|TRBJ1-2
CASSLNPGTGGRGYTF
TGTGCCAGCAGCTTAAACCCCGGGACAGGGGGACGTGGCTACACCTTC
>.|TRBV6-6|.|14|TRBJ2-3
CVSSYSSVWDTQYF
TGTGTCAGCAGTTACTCGTCGGTGTGGGATACGCAGTATTTT
>.|TRBV18|.|16|TRBJ1-5
CASSPGTLDGNQPQHF
TGTGCCAGCTCACCTGGGACTCTGGACGGCAATCAGCCCCAGCATTTT
>TRBD2|TRBV9|.|15|TRBJ2-7
CASSVTSGRVVEQYF
TGTGCCAGCAGCGTAACTAGCGGGAGAGTGGTCGAGCAGTACTTC
>TRBD2|TRBV19|.|18|TRBJ2-2
CASSIGGTSGKHTGELFF
TGTGCCAGTAGTATAGGAGGGACTAGCGGGAAACACACCGGGGAGCTGTTTTTT
>.|TRBV18|once|13|TRBJ1-2
CASLAGAEYGYTF
TGTGCCAGCTTGGCCGGTGCGGAATATGGCTACACCTTC
>.|TRBV7-2|.|15|TRBJ2-7
CASSSGTLAGYEQYF
TGTGCCAGCAGCTCCGGGACTCTGGCCGGGTACGAGCAGTACTTC
>TRBD2|TRBV7-9|.|16|TRBJ2-5
CASSLKTSGRGETQYF
TGTGCCAGCAGCTTAAAGACTAGCGGGAGAGGAGAGACCCAGTACTTC
>.|TRBV29-1|.|13|TRBJ2-5
CSVQGNGQETQYF
TGCAGCGTTCAGGGTAATGGGCAAGAGACCCAGTACTTC
>.|TRBV7-2|.|12|TRBJ2-2
CASSLVSRELFF
TGTGCCAGCAGCCTCGTCTCCCGGGAGCTGTTTTTT
>TRBD2|TRBV4-1|.|17|TRBJ2-3
CASSQEGLAGSTDTQYF
TGCGCCAGCAGCCAAGAAGGACTAGCGGGGAGCACAGATACGCAGTATTTT
>.|TRBV19|.|15|TRBJ2-3
CASSIRTGEIDTQYF
TGTGCCAGTAGTATTAGAACGGGAGAGATAGATACGCAGTATTTT
>.|TRBV18|once|12|TRBJ2-7
CASSPWENEQYF
TGTGCCAGCTCACCATGGGAGAATGAGCAGTACTTC
>.|TRBV10-1|once|14|TRBJ2-7
CASSPSRGPNEQYF
TGCGCCAGCAGTCCCTCGCGAGGGCCGAACGAGCAGTACTTC
>TRBD2|TRBV5-4|.|15|TRBJ2-2
CASSLGLAGTGELFF
TGTGCCAGCAGCTTGGGACTAGCGGGCACCGGGGAGCTGTTTTTT
>TRBD2|TRBV18|.|16|TRBJ2-4
CASSPRLAGVRDIQYF
TGTGCCAGCTCACCGAGGCTAGCGGGAGTTCGCGACATTCAGTACTTC
>.|TRBV2|.|16|TRBJ2-7
CASSAEWVARGDEQYF
TGTGCCAGCAGTGCTGAGTGGGTTGCCAGGGGCGACGAGCAGTACTTC
>TRBD1|TRBV29-1|.|15|TRBJ1-5
CSARTTGVSNQPQHF
TGCAGCGCCCGGACGACAGGGGTGAGCAATCAGCCCCAGCATTTT
>TRBD2|TRBV7-2|few|16|TRBJ2-7
CASSHSLSGGAYEQYF
TGTGCCAGCAGCCACTCCCTTAGCGGGGGCGCCTACGAGCAGTACTTC
>.|TRBV18|.|16|TRBJ1-1
CASSPRTSFMNTEAFF
TGTGCCAGCTCACCCCGGACAAGCTTCATGAACACTGAAGCTTTCTTT
>TRBD1|TRBV6-1|.|15|TRBJ1-2
CASTLGTGRDYGYTF
TGTGCCAGCACCCTCGGGACAGGACGTGACTATGGCTACACCTTC
>TRBD1|TRBV10-1|.|14|TRBJ1-1
CASSAGQGDTEAFF
TGCGCCAGCAGTGCGGGACAGGGCGACACTGAAGCTTTCTTT
>TRBD2|TRBV25-1|.|17|TRBJ2-3
CASSAILAPGGTDTQYF
TGTGCCAGCAGTGCCATCCTGGCGCCGGGGGGGACAGATACGCAGTATTTT
>.|TRBV7-2|.|12|TRBJ2-7
CASGGGVGEQYF
TGTGCCTCCGGAGGGGGGGTTGGCGAGCAGTACTTC
>.|TRBV30|once|16|TRBJ1-5
CAWSGASSQSNQPQHF
TGTGCCTGGAGTGGGGCGAGCAGTCAAAGCAATCAGCCCCAGCATTTT
>.|TRBV4-3|.|13|TRBJ1-5
CASSQGQGQPQHF
TGCGCCAGCAGCCAGGGGCAGGGTCAGCCCCAGCATTTT
>TRBD2|TRBV5-1|.|16|TRBJ2-3
CASSLSGDYPGDTQYF
TGCGCCAGCAGCTTGTCTGGGGACTACCCCGGAGATACGCAGTATTTT
>TRBD1|TRBV9|.|14|TRBJ1-5
CASSKTGGDQPQHF
TGTGCCAGCAGCAAGACAGGGGGTGATCAGCCCCAGCATTTT
>.|TRBV25-1|.|11|TRBJ2-5
CASSEERTQYF
TGTGCCAGCAGTGAGGAGAGGACCCAGTACTTC
>TRBD1|TRBV30|once|15|TRBJ1-5
CAWSARQGKNRPQHF
TGTGCCTGGAGTGCTCGACAGGGAAAAAATCGGCCCCAGCATTTT
>.|TRBV19|.|13|TRBJ2-7
CASSIPSPYEQYF
TGTGCCAGTAGTATCCCTAGTCCCTACGAGCAGTACTTC
>.|TRBV6-5|.|15|TRBJ2-7
CASINGDAGHYEQYF
TGTGCCAGCATCAACGGGGATGCGGGTCACTACGAGCAGTACTTC
>.|TRBV20-1|.|10|TRBJ2-5
CSARQETQYF
TGCAGTGCTCGCCAAGAGACCCAGTACTTC
>TRBD1|TRBV7-9|.|15|TRBJ1-3
CASSLDRGTGNTIYF
TGTGCCAGCAGCCTAGACAGGGGGACTGGAAACACCATATATTTT
>.|TRBV5-1|.|13|TRBJ1-2
CASSLGGSGGYTF
TGCGCCAGCAGCTTGGGGGGATCGGGAGGCTACACCTTC
>.|TRBV7-3|once|15|TRBJ1-6
CASSLRAGVNSPLHF
TGTGCCAGCAGCTTAAGGGCAGGGGTTAATTCACCCCTCCACTTT
>.|TRBV7-2|.|13|TRBJ1-1
CASSLEAATEAFF
TGTGCCAGCAGCTTAGAGGCGGCCACTGAAGCTTTCTTT
>.|TRBV6-5|.|15|TRBJ1-1
CASSYSPGNSAGAFF
TGTGCCAGCAGTTACTCTCCAGGCAATTCGGCGGGAGCTTTCTTT
>.|TRBV6-4|.|16|TRBJ2-1
CASSEFSEWRDNEQFF
TGTGCCAGCAGTGAGTTTAGTGAGTGGCGGGACAATGAGCAGTTCTTC
>.|TRBV5-1|.|17|TRBJ2-7
CASSPDLRDSLPGEQYF
TGCGCCAGCAGCCCGGATCTCCGGGACTCCTTACCAGGCGAGCAGTACTTC
>.|TRBV30|.|14|TRBJ1-6
CAWRIGTYNSPLHF
TGTGCCTGGAGGATCGGTACCTATAATTCACCCCTCCACTTT
>.|TRBV19|.|14|TRBJ2-1
CASSTTQDYNEQFF
TGTGCCAGTAGTACCACTCAGGATTACAATGAGCAGTTCTTC
>.|TRBV11-2|.|14|TRBJ2-1
CASSPLSVYNEQFF
TGTGCCAGCAGCCCCCTCTCGGTTTACAATGAGCAGTTCTTC
>TRBD1|TRBV7-9|.|17|TRBJ1-2
CASSWGQTMMPNYGYTF
TGTGCCAGCAGCTGGGGACAGACGATGATGCCTAACTATGGCTACACCTTC
>.|TRBV19|.|16|TRBJ2-7
CASSPDSGAASYEQYF
TGTGCCAGTAGTCCCGACTCAGGGGCCGCTTCCTACGAGCAGTACTTC
>.|TRBV4-2|.|16|TRBJ1-5
CASSQDPGGGNQPQHF
TGTGCCAGCAGCCAAGATCCGGGGGGAGGCAATCAGCCCCAGCATTTT